This T cell receptor (beta chain) was found in a study of long-term antiretroviral therapy in people with HIV. Runs used v3.0 of the immunoSEQ assay and were done at survey level. TCRdb's table, derived via immunoSEQ multiplex PCR, lists solely in-frame clones and lacks some. The table records approximately 29,000 clones, roughly 90% of them present only once. Trimming took 2 bases from V and 10 from J, leaving 19 bases between them. CDR3 length: 15 amino acids. In germline, CDR1 is SGHRS, CDR2 YFSETQ. Study-wide findings and caveats: Even long-term ART left TRB diversity below transplant donor controls, despite gains. Those clones which expanded before ART made up the dominant part of the repertoire at all time points. The study lacked data on ART adherence, viral resistance or therapy changes. HIV repertoires had narrower CDR3 length ranges than controls.

A word on this clone: Its antigen is undetermined.

The rearrangement joins TRBV5-1 to TRBJ2-1, with no clear D. The receptor was derived from a woman in her late teens or twenties with HIV. This sample comprised unsorted PBMCs, obtained 0.5 years after starting antiretroviral therapy. The CDR3 DNA is TGCGCCAGCAGCTTTAGTGGGTCCCCACCGGAAGAGCAGTTCTTC. Translating it yields CASSFSGSPPEEQFF.